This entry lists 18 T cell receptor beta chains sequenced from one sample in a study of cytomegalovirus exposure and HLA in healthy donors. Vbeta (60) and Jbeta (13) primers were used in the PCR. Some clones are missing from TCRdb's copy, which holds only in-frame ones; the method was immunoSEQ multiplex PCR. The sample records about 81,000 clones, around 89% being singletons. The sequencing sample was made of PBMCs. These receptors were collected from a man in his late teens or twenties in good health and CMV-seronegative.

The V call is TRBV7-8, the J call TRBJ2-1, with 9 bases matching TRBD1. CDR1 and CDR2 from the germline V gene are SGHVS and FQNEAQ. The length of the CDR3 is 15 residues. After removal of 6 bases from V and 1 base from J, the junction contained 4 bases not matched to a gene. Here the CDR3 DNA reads TGTGCCAGCAGACAGGACAGGGGTTCCTACAATGAGCAGTTCTTC. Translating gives CASRQDRGSYNEQFF. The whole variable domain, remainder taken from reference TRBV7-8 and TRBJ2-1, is GAGVSQSPRYKVAKRGQDVALRCDPISGHVSLFWYQQALGQGPEFLTYFQNEAQLDKSGLPSDRFFAERPEGSVSTLKIQRTQQEDSAVYLCASRQDRGSYNEQFFGPGTRLTVL.

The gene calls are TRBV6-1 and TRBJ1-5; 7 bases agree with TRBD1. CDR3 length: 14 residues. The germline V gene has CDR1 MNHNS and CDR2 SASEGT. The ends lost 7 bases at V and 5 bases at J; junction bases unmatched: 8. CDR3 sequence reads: CASTPPQGHQPQHF. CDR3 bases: TGTGCCAGCACCCCTCCACAGGGGCATCAGCCCCAGCATTTT.

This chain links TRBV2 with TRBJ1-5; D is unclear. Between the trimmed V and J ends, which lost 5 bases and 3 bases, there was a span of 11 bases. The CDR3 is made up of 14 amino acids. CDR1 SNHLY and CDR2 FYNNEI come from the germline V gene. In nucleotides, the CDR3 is TGTGCCAGCAGTTCGCACGGGTACAATCAGCCCCAGCATTTT. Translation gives CASSSHGYNQPQHF. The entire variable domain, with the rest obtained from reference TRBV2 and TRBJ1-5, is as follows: EPEVTQTPSHQVTQMGQEVILRCVPISNHLYFYWYRQILGQKVEFLVSFYNNEISEKSEIFDDQFSVERPDGSNFTLKIRSTKLEDSAMYFCASSSHGYNQPQHFGDGTRLSIL.

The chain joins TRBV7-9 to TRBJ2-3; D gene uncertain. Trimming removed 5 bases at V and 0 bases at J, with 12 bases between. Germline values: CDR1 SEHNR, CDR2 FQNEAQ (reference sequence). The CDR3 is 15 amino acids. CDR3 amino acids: CASSPLLMSTDTQYF. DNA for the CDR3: TGTGCCAGCAGCCCCCTCCTTATGAGCACAGATACGCAGTATTTT.

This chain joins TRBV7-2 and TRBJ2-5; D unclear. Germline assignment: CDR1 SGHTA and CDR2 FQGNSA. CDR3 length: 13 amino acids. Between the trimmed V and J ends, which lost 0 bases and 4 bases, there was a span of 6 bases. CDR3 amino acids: CASSLAHRETQYF. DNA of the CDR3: TGTGCCAGCAGCTTAGCGCACAGAGAGACCCAGTACTTC.

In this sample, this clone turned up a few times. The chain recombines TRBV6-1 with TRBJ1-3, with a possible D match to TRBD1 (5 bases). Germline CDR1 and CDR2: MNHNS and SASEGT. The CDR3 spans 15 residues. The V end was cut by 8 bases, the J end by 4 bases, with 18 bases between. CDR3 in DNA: TGTGCCAGCCTAATGTGGGGGGACGCAGGAAACACCATATATTTT. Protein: CASLMWGDAGNTIYF.

The CDR3 sequence is CASSERLINQPQHF. The CDR3 nucleotides read TGTGCCAGCAGTGAACGACTGATCAATCAGCCCCAGCATTTT. This chain connects TRBV6-1 to TRBJ1-5; D is undetermined. With 2 bases removed from V and 3 bases from J, the gap between germline ends came to 8 bases. CDR3 length: 14 amino acids. CDR1 and CDR2 from the germline V gene are MNHNS and SASEGT.

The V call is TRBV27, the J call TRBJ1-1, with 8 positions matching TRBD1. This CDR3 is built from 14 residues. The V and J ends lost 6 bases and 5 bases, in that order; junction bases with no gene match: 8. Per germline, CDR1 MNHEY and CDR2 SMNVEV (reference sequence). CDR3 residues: CASSQRTGRTEAFF. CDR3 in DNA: TGTGCCAGCAGCCAAAGGACAGGGAGGACTGAAGCTTTCTTT.

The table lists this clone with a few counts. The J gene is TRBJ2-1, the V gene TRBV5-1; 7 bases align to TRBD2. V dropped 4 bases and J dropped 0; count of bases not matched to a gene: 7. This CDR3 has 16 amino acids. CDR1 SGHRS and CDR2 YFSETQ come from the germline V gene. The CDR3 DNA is TGCGCCAGCAGCCATGGACTAGTCTACTCCTACAATGAGCAGTTCTTC. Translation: CASSHGLVYSYNEQFF.

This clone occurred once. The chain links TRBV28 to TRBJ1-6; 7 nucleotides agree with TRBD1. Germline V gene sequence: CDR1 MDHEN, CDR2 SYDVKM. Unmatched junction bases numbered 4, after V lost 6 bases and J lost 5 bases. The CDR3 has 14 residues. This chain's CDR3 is CASRSGQHNSPLHF. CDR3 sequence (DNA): TGTGCCAGCAGGTCGGGACAGCATAATTCACCCCTCCACTTT.

CDR3 nucleotide sequence: TGTGCCAGCAGTGAAGGACAGGGGGTGAGGGTTGGGGCTTTCTTT. Translation: CASSEGQGVRVGAFF. This sequence joins TRBV6-1 and TRBJ1-1; TRBD1 matches 9 bases. Germline V gene lookup returns CDR1 MNHNS and CDR2 SASEGT. The CDR3 runs to 15 residues. V lost 1 base to trimming and J lost 11 bases; unmatched junction nucleotides: 11.

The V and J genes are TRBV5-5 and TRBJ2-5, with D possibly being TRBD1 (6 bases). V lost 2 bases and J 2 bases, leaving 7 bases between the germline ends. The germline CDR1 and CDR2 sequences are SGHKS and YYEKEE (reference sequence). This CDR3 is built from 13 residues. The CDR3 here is CASSLQGQETQYF. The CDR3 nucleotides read TGTGCCAGCAGCTTACAGGGTCAAGAGACCCAGTACTTC. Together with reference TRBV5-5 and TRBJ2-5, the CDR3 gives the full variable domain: DAGVTQSPTHLIKTRGQQVTLRCSPISGHKSVSWYQQVLGQGPQFIFQYYEKEERGRGNFPDRFSARQFPNYSSELNVNALLLGDSALYLCASSLQGQETQYFGPGTRLLVL.

In nucleotides, the CDR3 is TGTGCCAGCAGTTCCCCAGGGTGTGAAGCTTTCTTT. Translating gives CASSSPGCEAFF. The chain joins TRBV28 to TRBJ1-1, with a tentative D call TRBD1 (5 bases). CDR3 size: 12 residues. Germline CDR1 reads MDHEN; CDR2 reads SYDVKM. V shed 4 bases and J shed 7 bases, with 10 bases lying between them.

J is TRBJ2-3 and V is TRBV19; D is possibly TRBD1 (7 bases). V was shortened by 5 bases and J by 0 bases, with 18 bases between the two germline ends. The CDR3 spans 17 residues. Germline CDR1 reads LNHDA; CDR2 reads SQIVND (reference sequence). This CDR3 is CASSLRQGGASTDTQYF. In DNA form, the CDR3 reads TGTGCCAGTAGTCTCAGACAGGGAGGCGCTAGCACAGATACGCAGTATTTT. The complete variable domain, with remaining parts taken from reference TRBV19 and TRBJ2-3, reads DGGITQSPKYLFRKEGQNVTLSCEQNLNHDAMYWYRQDPGQGLRLIYYSQIVNDFQKGDIAEGYSVSREKKESFPLTVTSAQKNPTAFYLCASSLRQGGASTDTQYFGPGTRLTVL.

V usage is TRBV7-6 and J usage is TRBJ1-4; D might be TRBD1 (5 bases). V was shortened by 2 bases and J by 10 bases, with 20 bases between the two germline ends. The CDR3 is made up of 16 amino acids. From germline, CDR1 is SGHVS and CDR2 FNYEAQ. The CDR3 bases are TGTGCCAGCAGCTTACCCTCCCGGGGGGGGGAGGCAAAACTGTTTTTT. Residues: CASSLPSRGGEAKLFF.

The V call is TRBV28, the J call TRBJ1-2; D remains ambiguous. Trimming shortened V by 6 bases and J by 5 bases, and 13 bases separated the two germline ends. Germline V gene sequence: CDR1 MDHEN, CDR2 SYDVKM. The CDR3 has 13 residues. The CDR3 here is CASSPPSIYGYTF. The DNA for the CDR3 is TGTGCCAGCAGCCCACCAAGCATATATGGCTACACCTTC.

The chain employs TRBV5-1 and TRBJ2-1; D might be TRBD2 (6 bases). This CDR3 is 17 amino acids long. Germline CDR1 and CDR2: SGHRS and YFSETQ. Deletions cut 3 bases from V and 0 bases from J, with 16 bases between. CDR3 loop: CASSSTGLRSSYNEQFF. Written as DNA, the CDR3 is TGCGCCAGCAGCTCTACGGGACTTAGAAGCTCCTACAATGAGCAGTTCTTC.

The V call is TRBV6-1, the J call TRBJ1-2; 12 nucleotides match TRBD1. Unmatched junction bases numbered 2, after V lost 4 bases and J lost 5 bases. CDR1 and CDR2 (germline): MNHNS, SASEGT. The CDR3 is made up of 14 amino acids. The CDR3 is CASSGDRGLYGYTF. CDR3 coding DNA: TGTGCCAGCAGTGGGGACAGGGGGCTTTATGGCTACACCTTC.